These 2 T cell receptor beta chains came from one sample sequenced in a study of T cells and copy number aberrations in small-cell lung cancer. Here immunoSEQ multiplex PCR was the method, and the copy in TCRdb shows in-frame clones only, minus some. The sample has fewer than 9,500 clones, 82% seen once; the top ten hold about 5%. Sequenced material: normal tissue next to the tumor. These receptor sequences come from a woman in her forties or fifties with small cell lung cancer.

CDR3 DNA sequence: TGTGCCAGCAGCGTAGACGGCGGGATAGTCAACGAGCAGTACTTC. This translates into CASSVDGGIVNEQYF. The V gene is TRBV9, the J gene TRBJ2-7; weak D call: TRBD2 (6 bases). Germline V gene lookup returns CDR1 SGDLS and CDR2 YYNGEE. V lost 0 bases, J lost 5 bases, and 15 bases lay in between. The length of the CDR3 is 15 residues.

The chain recombines TRBV2 with TRBJ2-1, with 10 bases fitting TRBD2. Germline V gene sequence: CDR1 SNHLY, CDR2 FYNNEI. CDR3 length: 15 amino acids. V lost 4 bases, J lost 7 bases, and 7 bases stayed unmatched. The CDR3 is CASSASSGRGNEQFF. The CDR3 DNA reads as TGTGCCAGCAGTGCCTCTAGCGGGAGAGGGAATGAGCAGTTCTTC.